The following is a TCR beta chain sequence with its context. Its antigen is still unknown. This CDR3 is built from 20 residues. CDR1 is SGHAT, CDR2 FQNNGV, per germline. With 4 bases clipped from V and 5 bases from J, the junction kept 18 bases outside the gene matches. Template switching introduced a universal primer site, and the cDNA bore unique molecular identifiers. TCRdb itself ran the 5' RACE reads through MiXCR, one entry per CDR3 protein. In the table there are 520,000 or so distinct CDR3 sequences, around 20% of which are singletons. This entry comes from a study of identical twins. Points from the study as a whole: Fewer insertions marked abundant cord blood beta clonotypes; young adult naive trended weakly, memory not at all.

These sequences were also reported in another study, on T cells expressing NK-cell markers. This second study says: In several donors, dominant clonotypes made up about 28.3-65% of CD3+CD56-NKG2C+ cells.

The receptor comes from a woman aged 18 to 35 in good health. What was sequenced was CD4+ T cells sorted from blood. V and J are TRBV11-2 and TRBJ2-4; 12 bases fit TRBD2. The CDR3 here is CASSYLRSGLAGGYENIQYF. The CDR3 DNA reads TGTGCCAGCAGCTACCTCAGGAGTGGGCTAGCGGGAGGGTATGAAAACATTCAGTACTTC. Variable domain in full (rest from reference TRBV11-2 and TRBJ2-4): EAGVAQSPRYKIIEKRQSVAFWCNPISGHATLYWYQQILGQGPKLLIQFQNNGVVDDSQLPKDRFSAERLKGVDSTLKIQPAKLEDSAVYLCASSYLRSGLAGGYENIQYFGAGTRLSVL.